This entry describes one TCR beta chain. What it binds is not known. These data originate in a study of PD-1 blockade in classical Hodgkin lymphoma. In the study overall: Intravenous nivolumab at 3 mg/kg was given to patients every 2 weeks. General study findings and limits: No one has yet defined what causes the repertoire differences, which may be disease activity or prior therapy. The study found complete responders had baseline diversity similar to newly diagnosed patients.

Assay used: immunoSEQ multiplex PCR; TCRdb lists only in-frame clones, some missing. The sample has 12,000 to 15,000 clones; about 80% are singletons. Brentuximab vedotin exposure varied, and every patient relapsed after autologous stem cell transplantation. V shed 4 bases and J 6 bases; nucleotides not matched to a gene: 2. Per germline, CDR1 MGHDK and CDR2 SYGVNS. The CDR3 is made up of 12 amino acids. Sequences were derived from peripheral blood mononuclear cells (PBMCs), sampled at baseline. The sequence derives from a human donor with classical Hodgkin lymphoma. The chain has TRBV25-1 and TRBJ2-5, with 7 bases aligning to TRBD1. This chain's CDR3 is CASSGDSQTQYF. The CDR3 region has the DNA TGTGCCAGCAGTGGGGACAGTCAGACCCAGTACTTC.